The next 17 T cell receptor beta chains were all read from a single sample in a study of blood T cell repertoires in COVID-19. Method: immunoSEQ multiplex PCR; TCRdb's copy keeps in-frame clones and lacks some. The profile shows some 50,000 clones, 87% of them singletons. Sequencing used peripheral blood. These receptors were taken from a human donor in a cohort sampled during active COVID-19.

The CDR3: CASSVDPLAQGNGYTF. CDR3 in DNA: TGTGCCAGCAGCGTAGACCCCTTGGCACAGGGGAATGGCTACACCTTC. The V call is TRBV9, the J call TRBJ1-2; 7 bases are shared with TRBD1. The CDR3 length is 16 residues. With V trimmed by 0 bases and J by 6 bases, 11 bases remained unmatched. The germline V gene has CDR1 SGDLS and CDR2 YYNGEE.

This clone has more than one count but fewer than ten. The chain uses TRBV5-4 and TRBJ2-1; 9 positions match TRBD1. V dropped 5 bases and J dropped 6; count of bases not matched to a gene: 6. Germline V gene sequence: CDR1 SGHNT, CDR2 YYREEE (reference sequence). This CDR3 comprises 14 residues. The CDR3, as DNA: TGTGCCAGCAGTTCCGGGACAGGGACCAATGAGCAGTTCTTC. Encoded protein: CASSSGTGTNEQFF.

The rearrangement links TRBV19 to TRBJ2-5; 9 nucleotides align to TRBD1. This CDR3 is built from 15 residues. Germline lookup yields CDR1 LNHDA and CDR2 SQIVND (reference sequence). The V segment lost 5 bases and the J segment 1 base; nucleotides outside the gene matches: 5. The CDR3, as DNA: TGTGCCAGTAGTCCCGGGACAGGGCCCCAAGAGACCCAGTACTTC. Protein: CASSPGTGPQETQYF.

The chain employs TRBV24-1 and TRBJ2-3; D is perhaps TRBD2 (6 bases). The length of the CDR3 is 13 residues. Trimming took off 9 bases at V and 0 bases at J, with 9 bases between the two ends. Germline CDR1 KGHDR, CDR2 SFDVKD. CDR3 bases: TGTGCCACCGCGGGGTCTAGCACAGATACGCAGTATTTT. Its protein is CATAGSSTDTQYF.

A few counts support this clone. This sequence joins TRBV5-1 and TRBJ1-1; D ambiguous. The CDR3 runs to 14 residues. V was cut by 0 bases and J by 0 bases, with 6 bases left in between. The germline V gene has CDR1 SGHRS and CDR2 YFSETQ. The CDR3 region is CASSLDTMNTEAFF. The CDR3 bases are TGCGCCAGCAGCTTGGACACTATGAACACTGAAGCTTTCTTT.

The CDR3 is CASSNMRVRDQPQHF. Written as DNA, the CDR3 is TGTGCCAGTAGTAACATGAGGGTTCGGGATCAGCCCCAGCATTTT. V and J are TRBV19 and TRBJ1-5; no clear D. CDR1 and CDR2 (germline): LNHDA, SQIVND (reference sequence). V was pared by 4 bases and J by 5 bases, with 15 bases between. The CDR3 extends over 15 amino acids.

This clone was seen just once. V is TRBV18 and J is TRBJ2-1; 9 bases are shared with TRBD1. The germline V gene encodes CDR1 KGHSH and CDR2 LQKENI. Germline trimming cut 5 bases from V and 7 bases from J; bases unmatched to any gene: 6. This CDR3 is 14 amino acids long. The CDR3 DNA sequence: TGTGCCAGCTCAGTAGGGACAGGGAGGAATGAGCAGTTCTTC. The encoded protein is CASSVGTGRNEQFF.

CDR3 DNA: TGTGCCAGCAGTCAAGGGGGATTTGGCTACACCTTC. Encoded protein: CASSQGGFGYTF. The V and J genes are TRBV6-6 and TRBJ1-2; the D gene is possibly TRBD1 (6 bases). Germline V CDR1 and CDR2: MNHNY, SVGAGI (reference sequence). The CDR3 totals 12 residues. Trimming pared 5 bases from V and 7 bases from J, leaving 11 bases between.

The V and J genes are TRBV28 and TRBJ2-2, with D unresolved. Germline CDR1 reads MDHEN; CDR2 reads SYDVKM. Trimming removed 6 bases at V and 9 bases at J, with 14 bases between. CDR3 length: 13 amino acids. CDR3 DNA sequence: TGTGCCAGCAGCCTCGGTAGTGCCTGGGAGCTGTTTTTT. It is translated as CASSLGSAWELFF.

The CDR3 nucleotides read TGCGCCAGCAGCTCGACCGGGACTAGCGGGGACAATGAGCAGTTCTTC. This encodes CASSSTGTSGDNEQFF. V gene TRBV5-1 combines with J gene TRBJ2-1; TRBD2 matches 13 bases. Losses at the gene ends were 3 bases for V and 5 bases for J; bases not matched to a gene: 5. The CDR3 consists of 16 residues. Per the germline V gene, CDR1 is SGHRS and CDR2 is YFSETQ.

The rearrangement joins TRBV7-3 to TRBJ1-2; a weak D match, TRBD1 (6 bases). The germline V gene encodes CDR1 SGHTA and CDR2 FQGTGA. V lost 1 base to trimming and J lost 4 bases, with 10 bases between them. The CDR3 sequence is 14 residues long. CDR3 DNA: TGTGCCAGCAGCTTAAATGGGGGCCCCTATGGCTACACCTTC. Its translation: CASSLNGGPYGYTF.

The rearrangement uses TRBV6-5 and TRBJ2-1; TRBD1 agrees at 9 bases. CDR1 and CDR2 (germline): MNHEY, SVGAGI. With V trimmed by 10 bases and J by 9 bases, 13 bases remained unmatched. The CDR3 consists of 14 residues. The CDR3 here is CAIYGQGTGGEQFF. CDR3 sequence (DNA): TGTGCCATCTACGGACAGGGGACGGGCGGTGAGCAGTTCTTC.

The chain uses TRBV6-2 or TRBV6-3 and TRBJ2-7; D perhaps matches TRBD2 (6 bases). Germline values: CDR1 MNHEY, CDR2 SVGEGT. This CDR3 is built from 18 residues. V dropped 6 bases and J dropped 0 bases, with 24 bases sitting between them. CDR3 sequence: CASSHPVGGASSSYEQYF. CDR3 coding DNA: TGTGCCAGCAGCCACCCGGTGGGCGGGGCCTCAAGCTCCTACGAGCAGTACTTC.

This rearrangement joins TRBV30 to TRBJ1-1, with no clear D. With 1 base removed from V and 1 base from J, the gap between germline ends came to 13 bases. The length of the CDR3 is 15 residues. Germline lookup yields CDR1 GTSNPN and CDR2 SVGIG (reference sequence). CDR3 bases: TGTGCCTGGAGTGGTGGGTTACGAGGGAACACTGAAGCTTTCTTT. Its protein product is CAWSGGLRGNTEAFF.

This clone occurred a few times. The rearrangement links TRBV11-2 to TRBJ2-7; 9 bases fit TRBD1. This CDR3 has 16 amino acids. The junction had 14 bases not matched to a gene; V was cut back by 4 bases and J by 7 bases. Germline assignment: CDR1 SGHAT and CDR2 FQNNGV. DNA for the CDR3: TGTGCCAGCAGCTGGCGGACAGGGGCCGAGACGAGGGAGCAGTACTTC. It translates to CASSWRTGAETREQYF.

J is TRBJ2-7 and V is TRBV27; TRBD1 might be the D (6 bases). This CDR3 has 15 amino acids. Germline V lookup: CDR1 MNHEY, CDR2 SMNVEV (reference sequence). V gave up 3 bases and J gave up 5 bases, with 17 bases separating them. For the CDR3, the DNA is TGTGCCAGCAGTTTCTCCGACAGGCCCCTGGACGAGCAGTACTTC. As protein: CASSFSDRPLDEQYF.

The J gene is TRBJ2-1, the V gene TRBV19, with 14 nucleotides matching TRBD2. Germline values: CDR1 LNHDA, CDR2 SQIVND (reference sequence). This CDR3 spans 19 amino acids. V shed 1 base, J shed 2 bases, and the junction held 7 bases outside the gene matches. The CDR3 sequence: CASSIGTGLAGETYNEQFF. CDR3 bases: TGTGCCAGTAGTATAGGTACGGGACTAGCGGGGGAAACCTACAATGAGCAGTTCTTC.